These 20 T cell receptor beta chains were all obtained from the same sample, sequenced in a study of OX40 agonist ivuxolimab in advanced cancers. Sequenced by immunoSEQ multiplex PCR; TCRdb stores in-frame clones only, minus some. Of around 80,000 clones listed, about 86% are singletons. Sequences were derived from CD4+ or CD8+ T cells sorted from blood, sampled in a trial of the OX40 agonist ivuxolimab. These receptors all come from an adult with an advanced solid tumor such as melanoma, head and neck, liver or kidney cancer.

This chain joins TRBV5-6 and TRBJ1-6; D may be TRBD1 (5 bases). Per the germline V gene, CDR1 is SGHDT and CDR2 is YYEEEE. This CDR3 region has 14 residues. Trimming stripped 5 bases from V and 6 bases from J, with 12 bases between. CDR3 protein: CASRVGTANSPLHF. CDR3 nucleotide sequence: TGTGCCAGCAGGGTCGGGACGGCTAATTCACCCCTCCACTTT.

The CDR3 sequence is CASSQTGINQPQHF. CDR3 nucleotide sequence: TGCGCCAGCAGCCAGACAGGGATCAATCAGCCCCAGCATTTT. The chain links TRBV5-1 to TRBJ1-5, with 7 positions matching TRBD1. CDR1 and CDR2 from the germline V gene are SGHRS and YFSETQ. This CDR3 is built from 14 residues. With 4 bases clipped from V and 3 bases from J, the junction kept 4 bases outside the gene matches.

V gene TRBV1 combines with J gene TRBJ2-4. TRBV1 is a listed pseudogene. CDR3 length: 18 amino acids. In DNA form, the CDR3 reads TGCACCAGCAGCCAAGTGGTTTTGGGAATCGTGGCGAAAAACATTCAGTACTTC. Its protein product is CTSSQVVLGIVAKNIQYF.

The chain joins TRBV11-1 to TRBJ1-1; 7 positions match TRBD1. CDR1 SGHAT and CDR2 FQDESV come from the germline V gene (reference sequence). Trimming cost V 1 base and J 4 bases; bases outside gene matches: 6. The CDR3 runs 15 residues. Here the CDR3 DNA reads TGTGCCAGCAGCTTAGAGGGGTCAGGGGGCACTGAAGCTTTCTTT. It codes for CASSLEGSGGTEAFF.

The CDR3 sequence: CATQRDRREKLFF. Here the CDR3 DNA reads TGTGCCACCCAACGGGACAGGCGTGAAAAACTGTTTTTT. The chain joins TRBV28 to TRBJ1-4; 8 bases agree with TRBD1. V was pared by 10 bases and J by 7 bases, with 8 bases of the junction left unmatched. Germline V lookup: CDR1 MDHEN, CDR2 SYDVKM. The CDR3 consists of 13 residues.

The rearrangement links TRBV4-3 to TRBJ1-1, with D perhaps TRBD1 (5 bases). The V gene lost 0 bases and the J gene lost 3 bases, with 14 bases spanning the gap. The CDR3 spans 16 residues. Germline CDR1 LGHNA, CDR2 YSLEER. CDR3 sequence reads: CASSQDLGGADTEAFF. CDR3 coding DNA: TGCGCCAGCAGCCAAGATTTGGGAGGGGCGGACACTGAAGCTTTCTTT.

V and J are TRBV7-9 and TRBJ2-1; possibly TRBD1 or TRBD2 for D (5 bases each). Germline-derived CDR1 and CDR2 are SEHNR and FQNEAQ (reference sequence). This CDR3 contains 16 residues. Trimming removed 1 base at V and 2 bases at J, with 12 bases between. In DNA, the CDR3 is TGTGCCAGCAGCTTAGGAAGGGACGGAACCTACAATGAGCAGTTCTTC. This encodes CASSLGRDGTYNEQFF.

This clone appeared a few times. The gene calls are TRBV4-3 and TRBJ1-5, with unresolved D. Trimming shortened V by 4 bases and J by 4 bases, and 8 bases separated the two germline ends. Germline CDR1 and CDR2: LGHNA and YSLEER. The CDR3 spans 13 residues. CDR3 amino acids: CASSLTENQPQHF. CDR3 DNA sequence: TGCGCCAGCAGCCTAACAGAGAATCAGCCCCAGCATTTT.

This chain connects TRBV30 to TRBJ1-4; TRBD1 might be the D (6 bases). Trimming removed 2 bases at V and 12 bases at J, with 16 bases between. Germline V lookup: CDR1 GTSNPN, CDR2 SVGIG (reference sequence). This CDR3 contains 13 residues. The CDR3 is CAWSRNREGELFF. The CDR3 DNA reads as TGTGCCTGGAGTAGGAACAGGGAGGGGGAACTGTTTTTT. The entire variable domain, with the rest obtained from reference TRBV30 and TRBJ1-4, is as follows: SQTIHQWPATLVQPVGSPLSLECTVEGTSNPNLYWYRQAAGRGLQLLFYSVGIGQISSEVPQNLSASRPQDRQFILSSKKLLLSDSGFYLCAWSRNREGELFFGSGTQLSVL.

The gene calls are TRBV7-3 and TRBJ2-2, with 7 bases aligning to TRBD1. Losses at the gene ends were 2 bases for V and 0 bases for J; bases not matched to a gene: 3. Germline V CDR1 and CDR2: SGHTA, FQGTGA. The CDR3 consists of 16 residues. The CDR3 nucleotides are TGTGCCAGCAGCTTATTCGGGACAGCGAACACCGGGGAGCTGTTTTTT. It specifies CASSLFGTANTGELFF.

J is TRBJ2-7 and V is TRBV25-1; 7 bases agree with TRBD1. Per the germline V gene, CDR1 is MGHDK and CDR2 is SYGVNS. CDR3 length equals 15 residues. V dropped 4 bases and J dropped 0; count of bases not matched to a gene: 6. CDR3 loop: CASSATGPFSYEQYF. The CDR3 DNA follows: TGTGCCAGCAGTGCGACAGGGCCCTTCTCCTACGAGCAGTACTTC.

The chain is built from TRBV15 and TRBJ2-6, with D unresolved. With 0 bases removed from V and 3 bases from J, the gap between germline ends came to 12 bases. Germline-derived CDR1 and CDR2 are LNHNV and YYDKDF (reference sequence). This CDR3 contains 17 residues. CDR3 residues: CATSRDHPMGGANVLTF. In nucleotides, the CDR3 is TGTGCCACCAGCAGAGATCACCCCATGGGTGGGGCCAACGTCCTGACTTTC.

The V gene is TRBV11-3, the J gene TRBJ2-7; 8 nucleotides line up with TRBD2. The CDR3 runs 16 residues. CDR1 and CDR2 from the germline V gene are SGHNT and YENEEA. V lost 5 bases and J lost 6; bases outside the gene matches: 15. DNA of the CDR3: TGTGCCAGCAGCCCAGGGAGAGGAGCGGGAGCTATCGAGCAGTACTTC. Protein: CASSPGRGAGAIEQYF. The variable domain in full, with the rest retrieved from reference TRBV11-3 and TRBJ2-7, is EAGVVQSPRYKIIEKKQPVAFWCNPISGHNTLYWYLQNLGQGPELLIRYENEEAVDDSQLPKDRFSAERLKGVDSTLKIQPAELGDSAVYLCASSPGRGAGAIEQYFGPGTRLTVT.

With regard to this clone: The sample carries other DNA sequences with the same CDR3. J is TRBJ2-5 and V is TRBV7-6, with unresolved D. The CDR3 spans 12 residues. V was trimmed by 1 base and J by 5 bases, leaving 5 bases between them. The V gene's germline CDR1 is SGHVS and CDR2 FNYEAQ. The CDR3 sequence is CASSLVGETQYF. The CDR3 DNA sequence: TGTGCCAGCAGCTTAGTGGGCGAGACCCAGTACTTC.

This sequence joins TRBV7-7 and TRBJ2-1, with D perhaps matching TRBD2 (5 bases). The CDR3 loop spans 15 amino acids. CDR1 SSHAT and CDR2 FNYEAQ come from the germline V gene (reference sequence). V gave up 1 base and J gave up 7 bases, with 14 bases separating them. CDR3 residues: CASSLDGGARNEQFF. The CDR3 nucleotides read TGTGCCAGCAGCTTAGACGGAGGCGCCAGGAATGAGCAGTTCTTC. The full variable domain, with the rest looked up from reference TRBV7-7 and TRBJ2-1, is GAGVSQSPRYKVTKRGQDVTLRCDPISSHATLYWYQQALGQGPEFLTYFNYEAQPDKSGLPSDRFSAERPEGSISTLTIQRTEQRDSAMYRCASSLDGGARNEQFFGPGTRLTVL.

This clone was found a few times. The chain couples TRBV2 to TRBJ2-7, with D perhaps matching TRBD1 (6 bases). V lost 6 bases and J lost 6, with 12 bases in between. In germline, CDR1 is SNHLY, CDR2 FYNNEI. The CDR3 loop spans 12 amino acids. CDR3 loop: CASRTGPGEQYF. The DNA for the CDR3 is TGTGCCAGCAGAACAGGGCCGGGCGAGCAGTACTTC.

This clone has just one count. CDR3 in amino acids: CASSQTGQLNQPQHF. The CDR3, as DNA: TGTGCCAGCAGCCAAACAGGGCAGTTAAATCAGCCCCAGCATTTT. J is TRBJ1-5 and V is TRBV5-5, with D possibly TRBD1 on 6 matching bases. The CDR3 spans 15 residues. In germline, CDR1 is SGHKS, CDR2 YYEKEE (reference sequence). V dropped 4 bases and J dropped 4 bases, with 15 bases sitting between them.

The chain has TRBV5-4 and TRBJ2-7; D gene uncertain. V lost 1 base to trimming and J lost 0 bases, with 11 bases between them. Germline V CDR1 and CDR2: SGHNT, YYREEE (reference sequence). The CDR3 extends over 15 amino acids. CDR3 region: CASSLRGSSSYEQYF. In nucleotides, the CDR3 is TGTGCCAGCAGCTTGCGCGGCTCCAGCTCCTACGAGCAGTACTTC. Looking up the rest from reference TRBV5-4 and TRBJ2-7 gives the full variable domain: ETGVTQSPTHLIKTRGQQVTLRCSSQSGHNTVSWYQQALGQGPQFIFQYYREEENGRGNFPPRFSGLQFPNYSSELNVNALELDDSALYLCASSLRGSSSYEQYFGPGTRLTVT.

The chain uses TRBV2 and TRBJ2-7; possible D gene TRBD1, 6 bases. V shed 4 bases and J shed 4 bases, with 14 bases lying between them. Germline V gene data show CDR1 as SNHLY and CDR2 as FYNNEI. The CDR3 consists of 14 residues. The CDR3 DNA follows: TGTGCCAGCAGTGTGGGGGCCAGTTTATACGAGCAGTACTTC. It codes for CASSVGASLYEQYF.

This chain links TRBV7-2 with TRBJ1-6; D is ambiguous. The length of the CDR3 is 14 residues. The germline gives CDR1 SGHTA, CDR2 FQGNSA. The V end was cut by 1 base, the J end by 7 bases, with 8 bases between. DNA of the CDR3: TGTGCCAGCAGCTTAGGCTTACAGAATTCACCCCTCCACTTT. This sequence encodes CASSLGLQNSPLHF.